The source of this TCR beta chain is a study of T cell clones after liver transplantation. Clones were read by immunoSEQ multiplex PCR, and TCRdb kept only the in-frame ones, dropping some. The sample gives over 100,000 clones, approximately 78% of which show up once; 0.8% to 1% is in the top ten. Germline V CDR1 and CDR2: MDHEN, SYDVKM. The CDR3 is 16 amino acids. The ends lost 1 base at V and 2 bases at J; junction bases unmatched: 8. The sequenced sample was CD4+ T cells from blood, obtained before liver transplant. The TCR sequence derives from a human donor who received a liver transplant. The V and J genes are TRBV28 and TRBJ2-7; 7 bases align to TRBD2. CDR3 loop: CASSLFGGRSAYEQYF. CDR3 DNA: TGTGCCAGCAGTTTATTTGGCGGGAGAAGCGCCTACGAGCAGTACTTC.